The rows below give T cell receptor beta chains drawn from one sample of a study of cytomegalovirus exposure and HLA in healthy donors. The data were produced by immunoSEQ multiplex PCR, yet TCRdb's version contains in-frame clones alone and is incomplete. The data contain more than 85,000 clones, around 87% of them seen just once; the ten biggest clones take up roughly 4%. The sequencing input was PBMCs. The receptors originated from a woman aged 18 to 35 in good health and CMV-seropositive. Both conserved end residues are part of each CDR3. The D gene is left open where the match is weak. Size is omitted from some rows. Given values are once, few, many or a class for expanded clones.

v_call: TRBV25-1; clone_size: once; j_call: TRBJ1-6; d_call: TRBD1; cdr3_aa: CASQGGSPLHF
v_call: TRBV7-3; clone_size: .; j_call: TRBJ2-3; d_call: TRBD2; cdr3_aa: CASSLKQRGDTDTQYF
v_call: TRBV5-1; clone_size: once; j_call: TRBJ1-3; d_call: .; cdr3_aa: CASSLAAGAGNTIYF
v_call: TRBV28; clone_size: once; j_call: TRBJ2-7; d_call: .; cdr3_aa: CASTAPRATGEQYF
v_call: TRBV27; clone_size: .; j_call: TRBJ1-2; d_call: TRBD1; cdr3_aa: CASSLRGQGRFLANYGYTF
v_call: TRBV2; clone_size: .; j_call: TRBJ2-7; d_call: .; cdr3_aa: CASRLQGGRGYEQYF
v_call: TRBV2; clone_size: .; j_call: TRBJ2-1; d_call: TRBD2; cdr3_aa: CASSIPSGAGGSENEQFF
v_call: TRBV5-6; clone_size: once; j_call: TRBJ2-1; d_call: .; cdr3_aa: CASKDRVYNEQFF
v_call: TRBV5-1; clone_size: .; j_call: TRBJ2-7; d_call: TRBD2; cdr3_aa: CASADPGAGVAYEQYF
v_call: TRBV2; clone_size: .; j_call: TRBJ2-7; d_call: .; cdr3_aa: CASSDPGQSYEQYF
v_call: TRBV19; clone_size: .; j_call: TRBJ1-2; d_call: .; cdr3_aa: CASTDPGTGDYGYTF
v_call: TRBV7-6; clone_size: once; j_call: TRBJ2-1; d_call: TRBD2; cdr3_aa: CASSLGGSRYNEQFF
v_call: TRBV11-3; clone_size: .; j_call: TRBJ1-1; d_call: .; cdr3_aa: CASSSRGGTEAFF
v_call: TRBV18; clone_size: once; j_call: TRBJ2-1; d_call: TRBD2; cdr3_aa: CASSPTSGSLNEQFF
v_call: TRBV4-1; clone_size: few; j_call: TRBJ1-1; d_call: .; cdr3_aa: CASSQPRGTEAFF
v_call: TRBV18; clone_size: once; j_call: TRBJ2-5; d_call: .; cdr3_aa: CASSPTGTQETQYF
v_call: TRBV9; clone_size: .; j_call: TRBJ2-1; d_call: .; cdr3_aa: CASSISGSSYNEQFF
v_call: TRBV7-9; clone_size: once; j_call: TRBJ2-7; d_call: .; cdr3_aa: CASSLDVSSYEQYF
v_call: TRBV5-1; clone_size: .; j_call: TRBJ2-2; d_call: .; cdr3_aa: CASSLGTTGELFF
v_call: TRBV11-1; clone_size: .; j_call: TRBJ2-2; d_call: TRBD1; cdr3_aa: CASSRGHSGELFF
v_call: TRBV27; clone_size: .; j_call: TRBJ2-3; d_call: TRBD2; cdr3_aa: CASRILVGTSDPDTQYF
v_call: TRBV4-1; clone_size: .; j_call: TRBJ1-1; d_call: TRBD1; cdr3_aa: CASSLDRAGNTEAFF
v_call: TRBV4-2; clone_size: .; j_call: TRBJ2-2; d_call: TRBD1; cdr3_aa: CASSRETGGGGELFF
v_call: TRBV6-6; clone_size: .; j_call: TRBJ1-1; d_call: .; cdr3_aa: CATTGHTEAFF
v_call: TRBV29-1; clone_size: .; j_call: TRBJ2-1; d_call: TRBD2; cdr3_aa: CSVRREANNEQFF
v_call: TRBV7-9; clone_size: .; j_call: TRBJ1-2; d_call: TRBD1; cdr3_aa: CASSLGTGYGYTF
v_call: TRBV9; clone_size: .; j_call: TRBJ2-7; d_call: TRBD2; cdr3_aa: CASSVVPSGPYEQYF
v_call: TRBV2; clone_size: medium-sized; j_call: TRBJ2-7; d_call: TRBD1; cdr3_aa: CASRRTGGTYEQYF
v_call: TRBV5-6; clone_size: .; j_call: TRBJ1-4; d_call: .; cdr3_aa: CASSFRQGTEKLFF
v_call: TRBV12-5; clone_size: .; j_call: TRBJ2-1; d_call: TRBD2; cdr3_aa: CASSGGSYNEQFF
v_call: TRBV6-1; clone_size: once; j_call: TRBJ2-1; d_call: .; cdr3_aa: CASQSNRERYNEQFF
v_call: TRBV11-2; clone_size: few; j_call: TRBJ2-1; d_call: TRBD2; cdr3_aa: CASSRGPGGEFF
v_call: TRBV5-1; clone_size: .; j_call: TRBJ2-5; d_call: .; cdr3_aa: CASSTFGAEETQYF
v_call: TRBV19; clone_size: .; j_call: TRBJ2-7; d_call: .; cdr3_aa: CASSTGLLSEQYF
v_call: TRBV28; clone_size: .; j_call: TRBJ2-1; d_call: TRBD2; cdr3_aa: CASNLSGSAQFF
v_call: TRBV28; clone_size: .; j_call: TRBJ2-2; d_call: .; cdr3_aa: CASSLKTGNTGELFF
v_call: TRBV5-4; clone_size: .; j_call: TRBJ2-5; d_call: TRBD2; cdr3_aa: CASSSAGGKETQYF
v_call: TRBV7-9; clone_size: .; j_call: TRBJ2-7; d_call: TRBD1; cdr3_aa: CASSLLRQGEQYF
v_call: TRBV11-2; clone_size: .; j_call: TRBJ2-5; d_call: TRBD1; cdr3_aa: CASGRGKETQYF
v_call: TRBV6-4; clone_size: once; j_call: TRBJ2-4; d_call: TRBD1; cdr3_aa: CASSDRGPTKKNIQYF
v_call: TRBV7-3; clone_size: few; j_call: TRBJ2-1; d_call: TRBD2; cdr3_aa: CASSLETSAYNEQFF
v_call: TRBV2; clone_size: .; j_call: TRBJ2-3; d_call: .; cdr3_aa: CASRAAISSTDTQYF
v_call: TRBV7-6; clone_size: once; j_call: TRBJ1-5; d_call: .; cdr3_aa: CASSLVAGSRQPQHF
v_call: TRBV5-8; clone_size: .; j_call: TRBJ2-3; d_call: TRBD2; cdr3_aa: CASSLGLADTDTQYF
v_call: TRBV19; clone_size: .; j_call: TRBJ2-2; d_call: TRBD2; cdr3_aa: CASSGTSSGELFF
v_call: TRBV25-1; clone_size: .; j_call: TRBJ1-1; d_call: .; cdr3_aa: CASRSVLNTEAFF